This T cell receptor beta chain was recovered during a study of monozygotic twins with inflammatory bowel disease. Study observations and caveats: Especially with disease activity, IBD patients shared fewer clonotypes with others than healthy twins did. The data gave no support to a single strong IBD-associated signal or clonotype. IBD-affected twins scored below their healthy co-twins in TCRbeta diversity (inverse Simpson). Patient repertoire variability may have increased through differing immunosuppressive treatments.

About this clonotype: Its antigen is currently unknown.

TCRdb reworked the 5' RACE reads into one entry per CDR3 protein, no DNA. The table counts approximately 150,000 distinct CDR3 sequences; around 7.2% lies in the top ten. The source is a human donor with ulcerative colitis or Crohn's disease, or a healthy co-twin of an affected twin (not recorded which). The sequenced sample consisted of blood.

The CDR3 region is CASSGPGQGLNEQFF. This chain links TRBV7-8 with TRBJ2-1; TCRdb picks TRBD1, but there is no DNA to check that call. The germline gives CDR1 SGHVS, CDR2 FQNEAQ. This CDR3 has 15 residues.